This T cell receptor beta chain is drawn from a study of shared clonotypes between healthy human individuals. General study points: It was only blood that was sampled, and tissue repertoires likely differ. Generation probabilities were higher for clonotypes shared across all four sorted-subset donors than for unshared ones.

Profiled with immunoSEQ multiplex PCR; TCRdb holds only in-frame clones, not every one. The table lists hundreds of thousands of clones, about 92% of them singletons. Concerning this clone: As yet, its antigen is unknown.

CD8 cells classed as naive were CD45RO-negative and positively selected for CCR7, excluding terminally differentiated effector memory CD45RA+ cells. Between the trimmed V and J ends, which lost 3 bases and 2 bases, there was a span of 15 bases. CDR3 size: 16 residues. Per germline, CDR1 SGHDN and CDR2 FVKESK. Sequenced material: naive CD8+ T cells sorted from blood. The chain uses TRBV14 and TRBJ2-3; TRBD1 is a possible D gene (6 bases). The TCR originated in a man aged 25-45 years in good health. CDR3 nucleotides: TGTGCCAGCAGCCAGGGGGCCGCGACCCTCACAGATACGCAGTATTTT. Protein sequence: CASSQGAATLTDTQYF.